The 15 T cell receptor beta chains reported below all come from one sample, sequenced in a study of CD8+CD57+ T cells in acquired aplastic anemia. Genomic DNA was employed as the template in profiling TCR beta VDJ and CDR3. TCRdb called the reads again in MiXCR, with one record for every CDR3 protein. The table records 150,000 to 200,000 distinct CDR3 sequences, under 55% of them present only once. The sequenced patients had an expansion of CD8+CD57+ cells seen by flow cytometry. Sequencing used sorted CD4+, CD8+, or CD8+CD57+ T cells (not recorded which) from PBMCs. These receptors were collected from a human donor with aplastic anemia.

There are many counts of this clonotype. This rearrangement joins TRBV2 to TRBJ2-6; TRBD1 is a possible D gene (5 bases). V gave up 5 bases and J gave up 0 bases, with 8 bases separating them. Germline V gene lookup returns CDR1 SNHLY and CDR2 FYNNEI. This CDR3 comprises 15 residues. The CDR3, as DNA: TGTGCCAGCAGTTCCGACAGCTCTGGGGCCAACGTCCTGACTTTC. Translating gives CASSSDSSGANVLTF.

This clonotype was counted only a few times. The chain recombines TRBV19 with TRBJ1-1, with 8 bases matching TRBD1. Losses at the gene ends were 4 bases for V and 0 bases for J; bases not matched to a gene: 1. Germline CDR1 LNHDA, CDR2 SQIVND (reference sequence). The CDR3 runs to 14 residues. CDR3 nucleotides: TGTGCCAGTAGTAGGGGACAGGTGAACACTGAAGCTTTCTTT. This sequence encodes CASSRGQVNTEAFF.

The chain employs TRBV11-1 and TRBJ1-1; possibly TRBD1 for D (5 bases). CDR3 length equals 14 residues. Germline assignment: CDR1 SGHAT and CDR2 FQDESV (reference sequence). Between the trimmed V and J ends, which lost 1 base and 4 bases, there was a span of 10 bases. The chain's CDR3 is CASSLVSGRTEAFF. The CDR3 bases are TGTGCCAGCAGCTTAGTATCAGGGCGCACTGAAGCTTTCTTT.

This clonotype was found a few times. J is TRBJ2-7 and V is TRBV2; a weak D match, TRBD1 (6 bases). The CDR3 sequence is 13 residues long. The germline V gene has CDR1 SNHLY and CDR2 FYNNEI. Trimming removed 3 bases at V and 6 bases at J, with 12 bases between. As DNA, the CDR3 is TGTGCCAGCAGTGAGAACAGGGAAAGCGAGCAGTACTTC. As protein: CASSENRESEQYF.

The V call is TRBV20-1, the J call TRBJ2-5; TRBD1 agrees at 11 bases. Trimming cost V 4 bases and J 2 bases; bases outside gene matches: 6. Germline CDR1 reads DFQATT; CDR2 reads SNEGSKA (reference sequence). The CDR3 is 15 residues long. This CDR3 is CSATTWDRGQETQYF. CDR3 nucleotide sequence: TGCAGTGCTACGACTTGGGACAGGGGGCAAGAGACCCAGTACTTC.

This clonotype was recorded only once. One end of the junction is discordant with germline, which a read error may explain. This chain joins TRBV28 and TRBJ1-2, with D perhaps TRBD1 (6 bases). Looked up from germline, CDR1 is MDHEN and CDR2 is SYDVKM. The CDR3 has 13 residues. CDR3 bases: TGTGCCGGCAGTTTGTTGGGGGCTTGGGGCTACACCTTC. Amino acids: CAGSLLGAWGYTF.

The V and J genes are TRBV24-1 and TRBJ1-6; D remains unclear. CDR1 KGHDR and CDR2 SFDVKD come from the germline V gene. The CDR3 totals 13 residues. Trimming cost V 4 bases and J 9 bases, with 9 bases left between them. Here the CDR3 reads CATSEAWGSPLHF. The CDR3 DNA reads TGTGCCACCAGTGAGGCATGGGGTTCACCCCTCCACTTT.

The chain couples TRBV5-1 to TRBJ2-5; D not certain. CDR1 is SGHRS, CDR2 YFSETQ, per germline. CDR3 length: 13 amino acids. Trimming took off 3 bases at V and 2 bases at J, with 8 bases between the two ends. The DNA of the CDR3 is TGCGCCAGCAGCTCGGTAACACAAGAGACCCAGTACTTC. This encodes CASSSVTQETQYF.

V gene TRBV5-8 combines with J gene TRBJ2-5, with 9 bases matching TRBD1. The V segment lost 5 bases and the J segment 4 bases; nucleotides outside the gene matches: 9. Germline CDR1 is SGHTS and CDR2 is YDEGEE. The CDR3 is 15 residues long. The CDR3 coding sequence is TGTGCCAGCAGTGAGGACAGGGGAGGTACAGAGACCCAGTACTTC. This codes for CASSEDRGGTETQYF. The whole variable domain, remainder taken from reference TRBV5-8 and TRBJ2-5, is EAGVTQSPTHLIKTRGQQATLRCSPISGHTSVYWYQQALGLGLQFLLWYDEGEERNRGNFPPRFSGRQFPNYSSELNVNALELEDSALYLCASSEDRGGTETQYFGPGTRLLVL.

This rearrangement joins TRBV24-1 to TRBJ2-2; D is unclear. The V and J ends lost 4 bases and 7 bases respectively, with 6 bases between them. There are 12 residues in the CDR3. Per the germline V gene, CDR1 is KGHDR and CDR2 is SFDVKD. This chain's CDR3 is CATSDRGGELFF. DNA of the CDR3: TGTGCCACCAGTGACCGCGGCGGGGAGCTGTTTTTT.

This clonotype was counted between two and nine times. The chain combines TRBV15 with TRBJ2-7, with D perhaps TRBD2 (6 bases). Per the germline V gene, CDR1 is LNHNV and CDR2 is YYDKDF (reference sequence). The CDR3 sequence is 14 residues long. V lost 5 bases, J lost 0 bases, and 11 bases lay in between. CDR3 residues: CATSPRDSSYEQYF. The CDR3 DNA follows: TGTGCCACCAGCCCCCGGGACTCCTCCTACGAGCAGTACTTC.

The chain carries TRBV13 and TRBJ2-1; 13 nucleotides agree with TRBD2. The V segment lost 4 bases and the J segment 4 bases; nucleotides outside the gene matches: 1. Germline V gene data show CDR1 as PRHDT and CDR2 as FYEKMQ (reference sequence). CDR3 length equals 15 residues. CDR3 loop: CASSWTSGGYNEQFF. In DNA, the CDR3 is TGTGCCAGCAGCTGGACTAGCGGGGGTTACAATGAGCAGTTCTTC.

The J gene is TRBJ2-3, the V gene TRBV29-1; D gene unclear. Trimming removed 6 bases at V and 1 base at J, with 8 bases between. Germline CDR1 reads SQVTM; CDR2 reads ANQGSEA. This CDR3 has 12 residues. CDR3 DNA: TGCAGCGTGGCGGCGGGCACAGATACGCAGTATTTT. Its protein is CSVAAGTDTQYF.

In this sample, this clonotype turned up many times. Here the CDR3 DNA reads TGCAGTGCTAGAGGCGGGACAGGAGATCAGCCCCAGCATTTT. Translating gives CSARGGTGDQPQHF. This chain uses TRBV20-1 with TRBJ1-5, with 8 bases lining up with TRBD1. Germline V gene sequence: CDR1 DFQATT, CDR2 SNEGSKA (reference sequence). CDR3 length: 14 amino acids. V dropped 1 base and J dropped 5; count of bases not matched to a gene: 4.

This clonotype has at least ten counts. V is TRBV9 and J is TRBJ1-4; D call uncertain. The germline V and J ends were trimmed by 0 bases and 7 bases, with 7 bases remaining between them. Germline V lookup: CDR1 SGDLS, CDR2 YYNGEE. The length of the CDR3 is 13 residues. The DNA of the CDR3 is TGTGCCAGCAGCGTAGGGGTTGGTGAAAAACTGTTTTTT. Translated, it gives CASSVGVGEKLFF.